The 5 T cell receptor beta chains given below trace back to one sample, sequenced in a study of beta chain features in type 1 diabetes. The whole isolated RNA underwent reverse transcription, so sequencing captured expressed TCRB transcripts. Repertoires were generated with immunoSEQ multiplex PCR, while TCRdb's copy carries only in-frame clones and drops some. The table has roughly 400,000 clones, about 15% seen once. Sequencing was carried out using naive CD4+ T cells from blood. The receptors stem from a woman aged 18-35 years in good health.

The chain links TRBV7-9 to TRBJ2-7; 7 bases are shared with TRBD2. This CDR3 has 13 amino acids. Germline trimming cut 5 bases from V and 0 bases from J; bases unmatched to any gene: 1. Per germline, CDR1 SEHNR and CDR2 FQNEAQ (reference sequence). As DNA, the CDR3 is TGTGCCAGCAGCGGGACTAACTCCTACGAGCAGTACTTC. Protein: CASSGTNSYEQYF.

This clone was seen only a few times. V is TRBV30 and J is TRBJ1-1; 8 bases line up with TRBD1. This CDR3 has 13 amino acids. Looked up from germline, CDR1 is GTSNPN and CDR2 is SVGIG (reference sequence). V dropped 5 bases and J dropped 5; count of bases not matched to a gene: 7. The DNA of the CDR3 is TGTGCCTGGGAGACAGGGGTGAGAACTGAAGCTTTCTTT. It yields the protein CAWETGVRTEAFF.

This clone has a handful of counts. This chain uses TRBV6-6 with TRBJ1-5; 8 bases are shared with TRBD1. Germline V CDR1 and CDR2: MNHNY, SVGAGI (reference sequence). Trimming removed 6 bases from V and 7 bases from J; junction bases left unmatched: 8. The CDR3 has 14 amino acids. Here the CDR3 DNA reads TGTGCCAGCAGATCCCCGGGACAGGAACAGCCCCAGCATTTT. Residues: CASRSPGQEQPQHF.

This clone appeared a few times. The CDR3 DNA is TGTGCCATCAGTGAATCTAGCGGGAGACCCACCGCCCATGAGCAGTTCTTC. Translation: CAISESSGRPTAHEQFF. V gene TRBV10-3 combines with J gene TRBJ2-1; 10 nucleotides line up with TRBD2. Germline loops: CDR1 ENHRY, CDR2 SYGVKD. Unmatched junction bases numbered 13, after V lost 3 bases and J lost 8 bases. This CDR3 is built from 17 residues.

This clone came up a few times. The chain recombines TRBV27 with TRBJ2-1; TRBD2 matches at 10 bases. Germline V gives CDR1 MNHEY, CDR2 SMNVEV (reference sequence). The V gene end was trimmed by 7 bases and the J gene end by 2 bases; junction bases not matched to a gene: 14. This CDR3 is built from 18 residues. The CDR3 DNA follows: TGTGCCAGCATCCCGGGACTAGCGACCCCATCGGCCTACAATGAGCAGTTCTTC. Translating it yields CASIPGLATPSAYNEQFF.